This entry features one T cell receptor (beta chain) sequence. Its target is not known. This sample stems from a study of cytomegalovirus exposure and HLA in healthy donors. As for the study in general: Sequencing of approximately 190 million T cells in an earlier analysis found around 120 million unique TCR beta sequences. Findings and limits, study-wide: Researchers catalogued about 150 TCR beta chains as cytomegalovirus-associated. Later findings reportedly placed an Asian-associated ancestry cluster below the roughly 700-donor mean for N-insertions. An analysis done earlier found most TCR beta V segments productive about 87% or about 30% of the time.

The PCR employed 60 Vbeta primers together with 13 Jbeta primers. TCRdb's copy holds only in-frame clones and misses some; the assay was immunoSEQ multiplex PCR. In all, the sample yields around 130,000 clones. This CDR3 has 16 amino acids. Germline values: CDR1 SEHNR, CDR2 FQNEAQ (reference sequence). V dropped 5 bases and J dropped 1; count of bases not matched to a gene: 10. The sample comprised PBMCs. This rearrangement joins TRBV7-9 to TRBJ2-5; 7 bases are shared with TRBD1. The receptor was isolated from a woman aged 40-49 years in good health and CMV-seronegative. Here the CDR3 reads CASSQKGRDSQETQYF. CDR3 DNA: TGTGCCAGCAGCCAAAAGGGACGGGACAGCCAAGAGACCCAGTACTTC.